These 24 T cell receptor beta chains originate from one sample sequenced in a study of cytomegalovirus exposure and HLA in healthy donors. Libraries were prepared by immunoSEQ multiplex PCR; TCRdb keeps only in-frame clonotypes and omits some of them. The sample has 150,000 to 200,000 clones, 80% to 85% seen once. The sequencing sample was made of PBMCs. All receptors come from a woman aged 18-35 years in good health and CMV-seropositive.

This chain links TRBV19 with TRBJ2-1; D not certain. CDR1 and CDR2 from the germline V gene are LNHDA and SQIVND (reference sequence). V was cut by 3 bases and J by 6 bases, with 9 bases left in between. The CDR3 loop spans 13 amino acids. The chain's CDR3 is CASSIPGLNEQFF. CDR3 coding DNA: TGTGCCAGTAGTATCCCGGGTCTCAATGAGCAGTTCTTC.

This clone was detected only a few times. V and J are TRBV7-9 and TRBJ1-2; D remains unclear. Trimming took 0 bases from V and 6 from J, leaving 8 bases between them. This CDR3 contains 13 residues. Germline V gives CDR1 SEHNR, CDR2 FQNEAQ (reference sequence). CDR3 amino acids: CASSLAEADGYTF. The DNA for the CDR3 is TGTGCCAGCAGCTTAGCGGAGGCAGATGGCTACACCTTC.

The V call is TRBV2, the J call TRBJ2-3, with 12 positions matching TRBD2. V lost 4 bases and J lost 14; bases outside the gene matches: 10. The CDR3 consists of 14 residues. The germline V gene has CDR1 SNHLY and CDR2 FYNNEI. The CDR3 spells CASSGSSGGARMYF. The CDR3 nucleotides are TGTGCCAGCAGTGGGTCTAGCGGGGGGGCCCGGATGTATTTT. The full variable domain, its missing parts supplied by reference TRBV2 and TRBJ2-3, is EPEVTQTPSHQVTQMGQEVILRCVPISNHLYFYWYRQILGQKVEFLVSFYNNEISEKSEIFDDQFSVERPDGSNFTLKIRSTKLEDSAMYFCASSGSSGGARMYFGPGTRLTVL.

The chain uses TRBV5-4 and TRBJ2-7; 8 positions agree with TRBD2. The germline V gene has CDR1 SGHNT and CDR2 YYREEE (reference sequence). The CDR3 runs to 18 residues. V gave up 4 bases and J gave up 1 base; unmatched junction bases: 16. This CDR3 reads CASSIGGAQGGKSYEQYF. CDR3 nucleotide sequence: TGTGCCAGCAGCATCGGGGGGGCTCAGGGAGGAAAGTCCTACGAGCAGTACTTC.

V is TRBV6-5 and J is TRBJ1-2; 7 bases line up with TRBD1. CDR1 and CDR2 (germline): MNHEY, SVGAGI. Germline trimming cut 2 bases from V and 8 bases from J; bases unmatched to any gene: 8. This CDR3 has 14 residues. CDR3 in amino acids: CASSYTDRVKGYTF. In DNA, the CDR3 is TGTGCCAGCAGTTACACCGACAGGGTGAAGGGCTACACCTTC.

This chain joins TRBV9 and TRBJ1-4, with 10 nucleotides matching TRBD1. Trimming took 3 bases from V and 11 from J; bases not matched to a gene: 1. Per the germline V gene, CDR1 is SGDLS and CDR2 is YYNGEE. This CDR3 has 12 amino acids. The CDR3, as DNA: TGTGCCAGCAGCGGGACAGGGGGGAAACTGTTTTTT. It translates to CASSGTGGKLFF.

The rearrangement uses TRBV6-5 and TRBJ1-1, with 9 bases matching TRBD1. V was pared by 10 bases and J by 2 bases, with 5 bases of the junction left unmatched. The CDR3 consists of 13 residues. CDR1 MNHEY and CDR2 SVGAGI come from the germline V gene. CDR3 protein: CAIQGAGNTEAFF. The CDR3 DNA sequence: TGTGCCATACAGGGGGCGGGAAACACTGAAGCTTTCTTT.

J is TRBJ2-3 and V is TRBV7-9; possible D gene TRBD2, 6 bases. Germline CDR1 and CDR2: SEHNR and FQNEAQ (reference sequence). This CDR3 spans 18 amino acids. V was pared by 1 base and J by 2 bases, with 19 bases between. In DNA, the CDR3 is TGTGCCAGCAGCTTAGATTATATGGCTAGCGACTCCACAGATACGCAGTATTTT. Amino acid sequence: CASSLDYMASDSTDTQYF.

The V call is TRBV5-6, the J call TRBJ1-5; a possible D gene is TRBD1 (5 bases). Per the germline V gene, CDR1 is SGHDT and CDR2 is YYEEEE. V was shortened by 5 bases and J by 4 bases, with 10 bases between the two germline ends. The CDR3 spans 13 residues. CDR3 sequence: CASRDTDNQPQHF. The CDR3 nucleotides read TGTGCCAGCAGGGACACGGATAATCAGCCCCAGCATTTT. The whole variable domain, filled in from reference TRBV5-6 and TRBJ1-5, reads DAGVTQSPTHLIKTRGQQVTLRCSPKSGHDTVSWYQQALGQGPQFIFQYYEEEERQRGNFPDRFSGHQFPNYSSELNVNALLLGDSALYLCASRDTDNQPQHFGDGTRLSIL.

The rearrangement links TRBV7-9 to TRBJ2-3, with 11 positions matching TRBD1. After removal of 0 bases from V and 4 bases from J, the junction contained 9 bases not matched to a gene. This CDR3 region has 18 residues. From germline, CDR1 is SEHNR and CDR2 FQNEAQ (reference sequence). The CDR3 DNA sequence: TGTGCCAGCAGCTTAGCCGCCTCCGGGACAGGGGGTGCAGATACGCAGTATTTT. It is translated as CASSLAASGTGGADTQYF.

Details on this clone: The sample carries other DNA sequences with the same CDR3. The J gene is TRBJ1-5, the V gene TRBV19; no reliable D call. Germline CDR1 reads LNHDA; CDR2 reads SQIVND (reference sequence). The CDR3 runs 14 residues. The germline V and J ends were trimmed by 5 bases and 0 bases, with 8 bases remaining between them. CDR3 sequence: CASSRGHSNQPQHF. In DNA, the CDR3 is TGTGCCAGTAGTCGAGGTCATAGCAATCAGCCCCAGCATTTT.

This clone has more than one count but fewer than ten. The V and J genes are TRBV6-4 and TRBJ2-3; TRBD2 aligns across 11 bases. CDR3 length: 17 residues. V lost 0 bases, J lost 3 bases, and 5 bases stayed unmatched. Germline loops: CDR1 MRHNA, CDR2 SNTAGT. CDR3 nucleotide sequence: TGTGCCAGCAGTGACTCTGAAACTAGCGGGGGAACAGATACGCAGTATTTT. Translating it yields CASSDSETSGGTDTQYF.

The chain has TRBV9 and TRBJ1-4; 7 nucleotides agree with TRBD1. The CDR3 has 15 residues. V shed 4 bases, J shed 8 bases, and the junction held 11 bases outside the gene matches. The germline CDR1 and CDR2 sequences are SGDLS and YYNGEE. This chain's CDR3 is CASSQQGLKGEKLFF. The DNA for the CDR3 is TGTGCCAGCAGCCAACAGGGGTTGAAGGGGGAAAAACTGTTTTTT. The full variable domain, in which reference TRBV9 and TRBJ1-4 provide the parts outside the CDR3, is DSGVTQTPKHLITATGQRVTLRCSPRSGDLSVYWYQQSLDQGLQFLIQYYNGEERAKGNILERFSAQQFPDLHSELNLSSLELGDSALYFCASSQQGLKGEKLFFGSGTQLSVL.

The chain recombines TRBV9 with TRBJ2-5; D perhaps matches TRBD2 (6 bases). Germline-derived CDR1 and CDR2 are SGDLS and YYNGEE. Trimming removed 4 bases at V and 5 bases at J, with 9 bases between. The CDR3 totals 12 residues. The CDR3 is CASSPRGETQYF. For the CDR3, the DNA is TGTGCCAGCAGCCCCCGGGGGGAGACCCAGTACTTC. Drawing the rest from reference TRBV9 and TRBJ2-5, the complete variable domain is DSGVTQTPKHLITATGQRVTLRCSPRSGDLSVYWYQQSLDQGLQFLIQYYNGEERAKGNILERFSAQQFPDLHSELNLSSLELGDSALYFCASSPRGETQYFGPGTRLLVL.

CDR3 in DNA: TGTGCCAGCAGGGCCTACCAGGGGAAGTATGGCTACACCTTC. This encodes CASRAYQGKYGYTF. This chain uses TRBV6-5 with TRBJ1-2; tentative D call: TRBD1 (6 bases). This CDR3 region has 14 residues. Germline V gene sequence: CDR1 MNHEY, CDR2 SVGAGI. Trimming shortened V by 6 bases and J by 5 bases, and 16 bases separated the two germline ends.

By its share, this clone is medium-sized. The gene calls are TRBV18 and TRBJ1-1, with 8 positions matching TRBD1. The CDR3 has 13 amino acids. Trimming at V came to 5 bases and at J to 7 bases, leaving 6 bases not matched to a gene. The germline V gene encodes CDR1 KGHSH and CDR2 LQKENI. The CDR3 DNA reads as TGTGCCAGCTCATCAGGACAGGGCCTTGAAGCTTTCTTT. Its translation: CASSSGQGLEAFF.

The gene calls are TRBV7-8 and TRBJ2-2, with 9 bases that match TRBD2. CDR1 and CDR2 (germline): SGHVS, FQNEAQ. V shed 1 base, J shed 2 bases, and the junction held 8 bases outside the gene matches. The CDR3 totals 18 residues. The CDR3 DNA sequence: TGTGCCAGCAGCTTAGGTGATAGCGGGGGTGCTAACACCGGGGAGCTGTTTTTT. Its translation is CASSLGDSGGANTGELFF.

This clone turned up a few times. The chain carries TRBV7-9 and TRBJ2-5; D perhaps matches TRBD1 (7 bases). Trimming cost V 5 bases and J 2 bases, with 15 bases left between them. Germline V gene lookup returns CDR1 SEHNR and CDR2 FQNEAQ (reference sequence). The CDR3 loop spans 15 amino acids. The CDR3 loop is CASSRRGAGQETQYF. CDR3 coding DNA: TGTGCCAGCAGCCGCAGGGGGGCGGGGCAAGAGACCCAGTACTTC.

This chain joins TRBV7-9 and TRBJ2-7; 11 bases line up with TRBD2. Trimming removed 4 bases from V and 2 bases from J; junction bases left unmatched: 10. This CDR3 is built from 17 residues. The germline gives CDR1 SEHNR, CDR2 FQNEAQ (reference sequence). The CDR3 DNA follows: TGTGCCAGCAGCTCCCCCCGGGCGACTAGCGGGGCCTACGAGCAGTACTTC. Encoded protein: CASSSPRATSGAYEQYF.

Worth noting for this clone: At one of its ends the junction is not consistent with the germline gene, which may arise from a read error. The chain has TRBV9 and TRBJ1-6; 7 nucleotides line up with TRBD1. Germline-derived CDR1 and CDR2 are SGDLS and YYNGEE. The CDR3 length is 14 residues. Here the CDR3 reads CASSVGGSGSPLHF. Here the CDR3 DNA reads TGTGCCAGCAGTGTAGGGGGCTCAGGTTCACCCCTCCACTTT.

The rearrangement uses TRBV27 and TRBJ1-4; TRBD1 agrees at 8 bases. V trimming: 3 bases; J trimming: 7 bases; junction bases outside the gene matches: 7. The CDR3 runs to 15 residues. CDR1 is MNHEY, CDR2 SMNVEV, per germline (reference sequence). CDR3 DNA sequence: TGTGCCAGCAGTTTCCGGGCAGGGGGCTTTGAAAAACTGTTTTTT. Amino acid sequence: CASSFRAGGFEKLFF.

The rearrangement links TRBV10-3 to TRBJ1-2; no firm D call. V shed 0 bases and J shed 5 bases, with 13 bases lying between them. CDR1 is ENHRY and CDR2 is SYGVKD in the germline V gene. CDR3 size: 15 residues. The CDR3 protein is CAISESVRDGYGYTF. The CDR3 nucleotides read TGTGCCATCAGTGAGTCCGTGAGGGATGGGTATGGCTACACCTTC.

The genes are TRBV6-6 and TRBJ2-2; the match to TRBD2 covers 8 bases. This CDR3 region has 16 residues. The germline V gene encodes CDR1 MNHNY and CDR2 SVGAGI (reference sequence). The V segment lost 6 bases and the J segment 3 bases; nucleotides outside the gene matches: 9. The CDR3 protein is CASREDPGLDTGELFF. DNA of the CDR3: TGTGCCAGCAGAGAGGATCCGGGACTAGACACCGGGGAGCTGTTTTTT.

This sequence joins TRBV7-2 and TRBJ1-4; 9 bases line up with TRBD1. Germline lookup yields CDR1 SGHTA and CDR2 FQGNSA. This CDR3 contains 14 residues. The junction had 5 bases not matched to a gene; V was cut back by 4 bases and J by 8 bases. As DNA, the CDR3 is TGTGCCAGCAGCTCGGGACAGGGACGCGAAAAACTGTTTTTT. Its translation is CASSSGQGREKLFF.